The T cell receptor beta chain described here comes from a study of identical twins. Each CDR3 protein is one row after TCRdb ran MiXCR on the 5' RACE reads. This sample has 1,800,000 or so distinct CDR3 sequences; roughly a third occur once, and the top ten carry more than 0.25%. J lost 6 bases, V lost 4 bases, and 11 bases had no gene match. Germline CDR1 reads PRHDT; CDR2 reads FYEKMQ (reference sequence). The CDR3 runs to 15 residues. The TCR was taken from a newborn girl in good health. The sequencing sample was made of cord blood. V is TRBV13 and J is TRBJ1-2; TRBD1 matches at 7 bases. The CDR3 spells CASSSALTGYHGYTF. The CDR3 DNA follows: TGTGCCAGCAGCTCGGCCCTGACAGGGTACCATGGCTACACCTTC.